The clone carrying this T cell receptor (beta chain) is a singleton in its sample. Its antigen is still unknown. PCR primers comprised 60 Vbeta and 13 Jbeta primers. Using immunoSEQ multiplex PCR, the repertoire was profiled, and TCRdb retains in-frame clones only, with some absent. This table has just over 85,000 clones, around three quarters appearing once. The junction had 11 bases not matched to a gene; V was cut back by 5 bases and J by 5 bases. The germline gives CDR1 MGHRA, CDR2 YSYEKL. The CDR3 is 17 amino acids. The entry originates in a study of cytomegalovirus exposure and HLA in healthy donors. Study-level findings and limits: In a later analysis, V- and J-gene trimming of beta chains associated with a DCLRE1C missense variant, replicated independently. Presence/absence comparisons presumed near-even sequencing depth among donors. A later analysis showed HLA-associated TCR beta chains outstripping equally common others in clonal expansion. The authors later found TCR association rates varying by HLA locus, with DRB1 most and HLA-C fewest.

The chain uses TRBV4-1 and TRBJ2-3; TRBD2 agrees at 12 bases. Sequencing input: PBMCs. This clonotype was sampled from a man aged 40-49 years in good health and CMV-seronegative. CDR3 loop: CASSAWRLAGVGDTQYF. CDR3 bases: TGCGCCAGCAGCGCCTGGAGACTAGCGGGGGTAGGAGATACGCAGTATTTT.